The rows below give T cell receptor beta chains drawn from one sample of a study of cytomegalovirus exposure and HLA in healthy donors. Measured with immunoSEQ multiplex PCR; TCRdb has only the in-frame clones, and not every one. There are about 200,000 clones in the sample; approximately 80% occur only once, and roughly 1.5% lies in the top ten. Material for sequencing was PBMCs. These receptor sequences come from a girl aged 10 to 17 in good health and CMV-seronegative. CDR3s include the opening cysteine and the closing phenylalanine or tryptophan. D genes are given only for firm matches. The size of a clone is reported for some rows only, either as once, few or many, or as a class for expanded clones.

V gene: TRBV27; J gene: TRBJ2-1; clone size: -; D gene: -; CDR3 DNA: TGTGCCAGCAGTAAAAGCGGACGGAGCTCCTACAATGAGCAGTTCTTC; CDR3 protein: CASSKSGRSSYNEQFF
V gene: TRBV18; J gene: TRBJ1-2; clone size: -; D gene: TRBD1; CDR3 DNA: TGTGCCAGCTCATCCTTAAATTTACCGGGACAGGGAGTCTACACCTTC; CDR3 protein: CASSSLNLPGQGVYTF
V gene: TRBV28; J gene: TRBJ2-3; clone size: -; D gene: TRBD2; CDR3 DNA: TGTGCCAGCAGTTTATCCCCTGATCCTTGGACTAGCGCCTCAGATACGCAGTATTTT; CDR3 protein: CASSLSPDPWTSASDTQYF
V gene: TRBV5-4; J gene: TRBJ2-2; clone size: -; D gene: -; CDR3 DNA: TGTGCCAGCAGCTTTACAGAAACCGGGGAGCTGTTTTTT; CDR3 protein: CASSFTETGELFF
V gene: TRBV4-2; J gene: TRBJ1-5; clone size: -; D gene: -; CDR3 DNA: TGTGCCAGCAGCCAAGATGGCGGGATTAGCAATCAGCCCCAGCATTTT; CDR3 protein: CASSQDGGISNQPQHF
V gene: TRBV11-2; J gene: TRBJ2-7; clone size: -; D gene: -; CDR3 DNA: TGTGCCAGCAGCTTAGGGGCCCCCTACGAGCAGTACTTC; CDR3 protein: CASSLGAPYEQYF
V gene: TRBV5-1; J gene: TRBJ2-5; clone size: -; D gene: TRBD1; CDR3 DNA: TGCGCCAGCGGACAGGGTGGAGAGACCCAGTACTTC; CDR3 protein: CASGQGGETQYF
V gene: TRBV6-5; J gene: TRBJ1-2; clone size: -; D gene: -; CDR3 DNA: TGTGCCAGCAGTTACTCACATGCGGATGGCTACACCTTC; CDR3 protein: CASSYSHADGYTF
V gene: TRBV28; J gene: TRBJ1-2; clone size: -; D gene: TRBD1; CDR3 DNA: TGTGCCAGCACCACAATGGGACAGGCCTTTTCTAACTATGGCTACACCTTC; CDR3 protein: CASTTMGQAFSNYGYTF
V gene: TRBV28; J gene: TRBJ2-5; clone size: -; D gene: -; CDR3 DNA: TGTGCCAGCACCAATGGTGGGGGGAGGCGAGAGACCCAGTACTTC; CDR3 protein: CASTNGGGRRETQYF
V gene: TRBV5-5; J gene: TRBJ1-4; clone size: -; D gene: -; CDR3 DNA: TGTGCCAGCAGCTTGTGGGAGGGGAAAAATGAAAAACTGTTTTTT; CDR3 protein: CASSLWEGKNEKLFF
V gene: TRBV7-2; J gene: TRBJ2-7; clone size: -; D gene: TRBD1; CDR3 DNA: TGTGCCAGCAGCTATCGACAGGGGATCGCCTACGAGCAGTACTTC; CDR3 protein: CASSYRQGIAYEQYF
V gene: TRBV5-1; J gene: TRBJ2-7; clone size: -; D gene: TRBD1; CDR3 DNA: TGCGCCAGCAGCTTGGACCACAGGGGCCTCTACGAGCAGTACTTC; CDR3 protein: CASSLDHRGLYEQYF
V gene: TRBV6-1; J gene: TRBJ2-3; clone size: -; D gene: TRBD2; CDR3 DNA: TGTGCCAGCAGTGGGGGACCCGGGACTAGCGGGAGCACAGATACGCAGTATTTT; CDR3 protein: CASSGGPGTSGSTDTQYF
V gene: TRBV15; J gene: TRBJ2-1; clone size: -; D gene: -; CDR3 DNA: TGTGCCACCAGCAGGCCCCAAGGAGGCTACAATGAGCAGTTCTTC; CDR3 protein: CATSRPQGGYNEQFF
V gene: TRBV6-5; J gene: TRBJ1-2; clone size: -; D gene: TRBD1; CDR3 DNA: TGTGCCAGCAGCACCGACAGGGCCGCTCTTTATGGCTACACCTTC; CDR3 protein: CASSTDRAALYGYTF
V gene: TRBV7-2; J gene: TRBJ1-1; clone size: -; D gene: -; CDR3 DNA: TGTGCCAGCAGCTTTTATGTGCGGGAAGCTTTCTTT; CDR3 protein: CASSFYVREAFF
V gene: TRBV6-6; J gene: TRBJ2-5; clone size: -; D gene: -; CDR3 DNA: TGTGCCAGCAGTTACTCCCCCGCAGTCAGCGGTGAGACCCAGTACTTC; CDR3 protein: CASSYSPAVSGETQYF
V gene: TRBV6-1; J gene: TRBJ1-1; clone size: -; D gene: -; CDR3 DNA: TGTGCCAGCAGCCAAATCCGGGACACTGAAGCTTTCTTT; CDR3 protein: CASSQIRDTEAFF
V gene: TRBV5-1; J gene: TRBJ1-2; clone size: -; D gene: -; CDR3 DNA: TGCGCCAGCAGCCGACAGTTCAACTATGGCTACACCTTC; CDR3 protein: CASSRQFNYGYTF
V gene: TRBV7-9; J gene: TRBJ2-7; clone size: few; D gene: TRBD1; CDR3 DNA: TGTGCCATCCCGGGACAGGGACTTTACGAGCAGTACTTC; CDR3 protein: CAIPGQGLYEQYF
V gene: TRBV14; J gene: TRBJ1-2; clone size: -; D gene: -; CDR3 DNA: TGTGCCAGCAGCCATTTGGGGGGGGATTGGGGCTACACCTTC; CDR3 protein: CASSHLGGDWGYTF
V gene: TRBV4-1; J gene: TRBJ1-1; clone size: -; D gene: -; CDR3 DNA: TGCGCCAGCAGCCGGACAGCCCAGGCAGGGGCGATGAACACTGAAGCTTTCTTT; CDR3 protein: CASSRTAQAGAMNTEAFF
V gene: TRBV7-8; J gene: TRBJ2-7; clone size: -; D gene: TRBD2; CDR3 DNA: TGTGCCAGCAGCTCTAATAGCGGGAGGTCCCCCTACGAGCAGTACTTC; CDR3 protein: CASSSNSGRSPYEQYF
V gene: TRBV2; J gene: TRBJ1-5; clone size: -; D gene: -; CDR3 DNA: TGTGCCAGCAGTCGGGTGGACAGTCTTCGAACCTATAGCAATCAGCCCCAGCATTTT; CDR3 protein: CASSRVDSLRTYSNQPQHF
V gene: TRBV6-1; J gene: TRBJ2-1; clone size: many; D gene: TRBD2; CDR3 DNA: TGTGCCAGCAGTGAAAATGAGGGCGGGGGGGCTGAGCAGTTCTTC; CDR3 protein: CASSENEGGGAEQFF
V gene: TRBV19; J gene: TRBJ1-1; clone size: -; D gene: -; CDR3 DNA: TGTGCCAGTAGCCTTCGAGGGAACACTGAAGCTTTCTTT; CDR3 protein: CASSLRGNTEAFF
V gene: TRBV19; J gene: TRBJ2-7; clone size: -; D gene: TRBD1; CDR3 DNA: TGTGCCAGTAGTATGAGTGACAGGGGGCTCTACGAGCAGTACTTC; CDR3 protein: CASSMSDRGLYEQYF